Listed below are T cell receptor beta chains from one sample, sequenced in a study of T cell responses to AZD1222 COVID-19 vaccine. The data were produced by immunoSEQ multiplex PCR, yet TCRdb's version contains in-frame clones alone and is incomplete. The data hold about 130,000 clones, with roughly 91% observed a single time. Sequenced material: peripheral blood, taken on day 0 of AZD1222 vaccination. These receptor sequences come from an adult in good health. Each CDR3 is given with its conserved first and last residue. A D gene is named only where the DNA matches it firmly. Rows may omit the clone size; those that give it use once, few, many or a size class.

abundance	v_gene	j_gene	d_gene	CDR3aa	CDR3nt
.	TRBV5-5	TRBJ2-1	TRBD1	CASSPPGQPIF	TGTGCCAGCAGCCCCCCGGGACAGCCGATCTTC
.	TRBV30	TRBJ2-3	.	CAWSPGQFIDTQYF	TGTGCCTGGAGTCCCGGACAGTTCATAGATACGCAGTATTTT
.	TRBV3-1/TRBV3-2	TRBJ2-1	.	CASSQGTFSSGKFF	TGTGCCAGCAGCCAAGGAACTTTCTCATCCGGAAAGTTCTTC
.	TRBV13	TRBJ2-1	TRBD2	CASSLWVSGGTYNEQFF	TGTGCCAGCAGCTTATGGGTTAGCGGGGGGACCTACAATGAGCAGTTCTTC
.	TRBV7-9	TRBJ1-2	.	CASSGVAGAYGYTF	TGTGCCAGCAGCGGGGTCGCGGGGGCCTATGGCTACACCTTC
.	TRBV7-3	TRBJ1-1	.	CASSLNQGDTEAFF	TGTGCCAGCAGCTTAAATCAGGGAGACACTGAAGCTTTCTTT
once	TRBV19	TRBJ1-6	TRBD1	CASEDRGGSPLHF	TGTGCCAGTGAGGACAGGGGGGGATCACCCCTCCACTTT
.	TRBV28	TRBJ1-1	.	CASTWVGSEAFF	TGTGCCAGCACCTGGGTGGGGTCTGAAGCTTTCTTT
.	TRBV11-2	TRBJ1-2	.	CASSLGHQNYGYTF	TGTGCCAGCAGCTTGGGGCACCAAAACTATGGCTACACCTTC
.	TRBV9	TRBJ1-3	.	CASSVTGSESGNTIYF	TGTGCCAGCAGCGTCACAGGCAGCGAATCTGGAAACACCATATATTTT
.	TRBV28	TRBJ1-5	.	CASSKVPTGYGNQPQHF	TGTGCCAGCAGTAAGGTACCGACGGGGTATGGCAATCAGCCCCAGCATTTT
.	TRBV5-5	TRBJ1-3	.	CASRSSQVRSGNTIYF	TGTGCCAGCAGATCTTCTCAGGTTCGCTCTGGAAACACCATATATTTT
.	TRBV6-5	TRBJ1-2	.	CASSQGQGSMGGYTF	TGTGCCAGCAGTCAGGGGCAGGGGTCGATGGGAGGCTACACCTTC
.	TRBV13	TRBJ1-1	.	CASSLVWGFMNTEAFF	TGTGCCAGCAGCTTAGTTTGGGGATTCATGAACACTGAAGCTTTCTTT
.	TRBV27	TRBJ1-5	.	CASSRRTFQPQHF	TGTGCCAGCAGTAGGAGGACATTCCAGCCCCAGCATTTT
.	TRBV19	TRBJ1-3	.	CASSFVATGGNTIYF	TGTGCCAGTAGTTTCGTGGCCACGGGAGGAAACACCATATATTTT
.	TRBV7-3	TRBJ2-3	.	CASSLGFTDTQYF	TGTGCCAGCAGCCTGGGGTTCACAGATACGCAGTATTTT
.	TRBV7-9	TRBJ1-2	TRBD1	CASSLGRTGVEDGYTF	TGTGCCAGCAGCTTAGGAAGGACAGGGGTGGAGGATGGCTACACCTTC
.	TRBV4-2	TRBJ1-2	.	CASSQEAAGYGYTF	TGTGCCAGCAGCCAAGAGGCGGCAGGCTATGGCTACACCTTC
once	TRBV10-3	TRBJ2-2	.	CAIGQGPTGELFF	TGTGCCATCGGTCAGGGACCCACCGGGGAGCTGTTTTTT
.	TRBV9	TRBJ2-7	TRBD2	CASSLNAGGSGEQYF	TGTGCCAGCAGCCTAAACGCGGGGGGGTCTGGCGAGCAGTACTTC
.	TRBV9	TRBJ2-5	.	CASSLGTARIQETQYF	TGTGCCAGCAGCCTCGGGACCGCGAGAATACAAGAGACCCAGTACTTC
few	TRBV5-1	TRBJ2-1	.	CASSGGLNSYNEQFF	TGCGCCAGCAGCGGGGGACTTAACTCCTACAATGAGCAGTTCTTC
.	TRBV9	TRBJ2-1	TRBD1	CASSVDDRDGDEQFF	TGTGCCAGCAGCGTAGACGACAGGGATGGGGATGAGCAGTTCTTC
.	TRBV14	TRBJ2-7	.	CASSQLARGRAYEQYF	TGTGCCAGCAGCCAACTCGCGCGGGGCAGGGCCTACGAGCAGTACTTC
.	TRBV5-1	TRBJ2-5	TRBD1	CASSLAQGVGETQYF	TGCGCCAGCAGCTTGGCCCAGGGGGTTGGAGAGACCCAGTACTTC
.	TRBV29-1	TRBJ2-3	.	CSVARTRMGPTDTQYF	TGCAGCGTTGCCCGTACTAGGATGGGGCCCACAGATACGCAGTATTTT
once	TRBV11-3	TRBJ2-2	.	CASSLVWGGELFF	TGTGCCAGCAGCTTAGTTTGGGGAGGGGAGCTGTTTTTT
.	TRBV6-5	TRBJ1-2	TRBD1	CASKNRGSNYGYTF	TGTGCCAGCAAGAACAGGGGATCTAACTATGGCTACACCTTC
.	TRBV19	TRBJ1-4	.	CASSISGIPATNEKLFF	TGTGCCAGTAGTATCTCAGGCATCCCTGCAACTAATGAAAAACTGTTTTTT
.	TRBV7-8	TRBJ1-4	TRBD1	CASSFGQASFNEKLFF	TGTGCCAGCAGCTTCGGACAGGCCTCCTTTAATGAAAAACTGTTTTTT
.	TRBV5-1	TRBJ1-1	TRBD1	CASSRPGTGNTEAFF	TGCGCCAGCAGCCGTCCCGGGACAGGGAACACTGAAGCTTTCTTT
.	TRBV3-1/TRBV3-2	TRBJ1-2	.	CASSQGRSSFDYGYTF	TGTGCCAGCAGCCAGGGAAGAAGTAGCTTCGACTATGGCTACACCTTC
.	TRBV15	TRBJ1-2	.	CATSKDGNYGYTF	TGTGCCACCAGCAAGGATGGGAACTATGGCTACACCTTC
.	TRBV11-2	TRBJ1-4	.	CASSLRVGDEKLFF	TGTGCCAGCAGCCTCAGGGTTGGGGATGAAAAACTGTTTTTT
few	TRBV2	TRBJ2-1	.	CASTQDGNEQFF	TGTGCCAGCACGCAAGACGGAAATGAGCAGTTCTTC
.	TRBV18	TRBJ2-1	.	CASSPHPYNEQFF	TGTGCCAGCTCACCACACCCCTACAATGAGCAGTTCTTC
.	TRBV5-5	TRBJ2-7	.	CASSGGLVPPYEQYF	TGTGCCAGCAGCGGGGGCTTAGTTCCACCCTACGAGCAGTACTTC
.	TRBV7-2	TRBJ2-1	TRBD2	CASSFPRGGWYEQFF	TGTGCCAGCAGCTTTCCCCGCGGGGGATGGTATGAGCAGTTCTTC
.	TRBV28	TRBJ1-5	.	CASTSGGPQPQHF	TGTGCCAGCACCTCGGGGGGTCCGCAGCCCCAGCATTTT
.	TRBV28	TRBJ1-6	TRBD1	CASSPGQGWGSPLHF	TGTGCCAGCAGTCCGGGACAGGGCTGGGGTTCACCCCTCCACTTT
once	TRBV11-2	TRBJ2-1	TRBD2	CASSLRLAGANNEQFF	TGTGCCAGCAGCCTCCGGCTAGCGGGGGCGAACAATGAGCAGTTCTTC
.	TRBV11-2	TRBJ2-1	TRBD2	CASSSGGSGVYNEQFF	TGTGCCAGCAGCTCCGGGGGTAGCGGGGTATACAATGAGCAGTTCTTC
.	TRBV13	TRBJ2-1	.	CASSLGGQGQGIEQFF	TGTGCCAGCAGCTTAGGTGGTCAGGGGCAAGGTATTGAGCAGTTCTTC
once	TRBV3-1/TRBV3-2	TRBJ1-2	.	CASSQARVYGYTF	TGTGCCAGCAGCCAAGCCCGAGTGTATGGCTACACCTTC
.	TRBV7-9	TRBJ1-4	.	CASSQESGEKLFF	TGTGCCAGCAGCCAGGAGAGTGGGGAAAAACTGTTTTTT
once	TRBV10-3	TRBJ1-6	TRBD1	CATTGTVDSPLHF	TGTGCCACGACAGGGACGGTGGATTCACCCCTCCACTTT
.	TRBV7-9	TRBJ1-2	.	CASSSESRVRGGYTF	TGTGCCAGCAGCTCAGAATCCAGGGTAAGGGGTGGCTACACCTTC
.	TRBV12-2	TRBJ1-4	.	CASRLVQGATNEKLFF	TGTGCAAGTCGCCTTGTCCAGGGGGCAACTAATGAAAAACTGTTTTTT
.	TRBV9	TRBJ1-4	.	CASSVGAGREEKLFF	TGTGCCAGCAGCGTAGGGGCAGGGAGAGAGGAAAAACTGTTTTTT
.	TRBV15	TRBJ1-2	.	CATSRAPPSSNYGYTF	TGTGCCACCAGCAGAGCCCCACCGTCTTCTAACTATGGCTACACCTTC
.	TRBV2	TRBJ1-5	TRBD1	CASNQGVGQPQHF	TGTGCCAGCAATCAGGGGGTGGGGCAGCCCCAGCATTTT
.	TRBV6-5	TRBJ2-3	.	CASSYDFEEDTQYF	TGTGCCAGCAGTTACGATTTCGAGGAAGATACGCAGTATTTT
once	TRBV6-5	TRBJ1-2	.	CASSSGPRYGYTF	TGTGCCAGCAGTTCGGGTCCTCGGTATGGCTACACCTTC
.	TRBV7-9	TRBJ2-7	.	CASSLSPGEQYF	TGTGCCAGCAGCTTATCCCCTGGCGAGCAGTACTTC
.	TRBV7-3	TRBJ2-1	.	CASSAIGADEQFF	TGTGCCAGCAGCGCAATAGGGGCGGATGAGCAGTTCTTC
.	TRBV4-1	TRBJ2-1	.	CASSQEFLFRDYEQFF	TGCGCCAGCAGCCAAGAATTCTTGTTTCGGGATTATGAGCAGTTCTTC
.	TRBV7-3	TRBJ1-6	.	CASSLGSNNSPLHF	TGTGCCAGCAGCTTGGGCAGCAATAATTCACCCCTCCACTTT
.	TRBV7-9	TRBJ1-1	.	CASSFRSGMNTEAFF	TGTGCCAGCAGCTTTCGTTCCGGGATGAACACTGAAGCTTTCTTT